Listed below are T cell receptor beta chains from one sample, sequenced in a study of Ad26.COV2.S vaccination and SARS-CoV-2 variants. Clones were read by immunoSEQ multiplex PCR, and TCRdb kept only the in-frame ones, dropping some. The sample contains roughly 400,000 clones, 92% of which appear only once. The specimen was peripheral blood, collected in a trial of Ad26.COV2.S vaccine versus placebo. These receptors were obtained from a person aged 18-65 years who received the Ad26.COV2.S COVID-19 vaccine or a placebo. Each CDR3 is given with its conserved first and last residue. The D gene is left open where the match is weak. The size entry is marked missing in some rows and otherwise reads once, few, many or a size class.

TRBV28	NA	TRBJ2-2	16	NA	TGTGCCAGCAGTTTTGGTAGGACGGCGAACACCGGGGAGCTGTTTTTT	CASSFGRTANTGELFF
TRBV5-1	NA	TRBJ1-4	15	NA	TGCGCCAGCAGCTTGGCCGGGGGGTCTAATGAAAAACTGTTTTTT	CASSLAGGSNEKLFF
TRBV7-2	TRBD2	TRBJ2-3	16	NA	TGTGCCAGCAGCTTAAGCGGGGTTCGTAGCACAGATACGCAGTATTTT	CASSLSGVRSTDTQYF
TRBV29-1	TRBD1	TRBJ2-1	15	NA	TGCAGCGTCTACAGGGGGCAGATTCCCTCGAATGAGCAGTTCTTC	CSVYRGQIPSNEQFF
TRBV28	TRBD1	TRBJ1-1	15	NA	TGTGCCAGCAGTTTTTCCAGGGGGCGGGCCACTGAAGCTTTCTTT	CASSFSRGRATEAFF
TRBV7-2	TRBD1	TRBJ2-5	15	NA	TGTGCCAGCAGCAATTTACAGGGGGCGCTCGGGACCCAGTACTTC	CASSNLQGALGTQYF
TRBV6-2/TRBV6-3	TRBD2	TRBJ2-7	13	NA	TGTGCCAGCAGCTTCGGGACTAGCTACGAGCAGTACTTC	CASSFGTSYEQYF
TRBV5-1	NA	TRBJ1-3	19	NA	TGCGCCAGCAGCCTGGGACACCCCGGACGACCTAGCTCTGGAAACACCATATATTTT	CASSLGHPGRPSSGNTIYF
TRBV15	NA	TRBJ1-6	15	NA	TGTGCCACCAGCGACCTCGGGACAATAATATCACCCCTCCACTTT	CATSDLGTIISPLHF
TRBV3-1/TRBV3-2	NA	TRBJ1-1	12	once	TGTGCCAGCAGCCATGCGAACACTGAAGCTTTCTTT	CASSHANTEAFF
TRBV7-8	NA	TRBJ2-7	15	NA	TGTGCCAGCAGCCATTTCCCAGAGGGAGGCGGCGAGCAGTACTTC	CASSHFPEGGGEQYF
TRBV7-8	NA	TRBJ2-5	15	NA	TGTGCCAGCAGCTTACCAGTACCCGAACGAGAGACCCAGTACTTC	CASSLPVPERETQYF
TRBV18	NA	TRBJ1-1	12	NA	TGTGCCAGCTCCAACCGTGACACTGAAGCTTTCTTT	CASSNRDTEAFF
TRBV14	NA	TRBJ1-2	14	NA	TGTGCCAGCAGCCAAGTGGCAACTCGGGGTGGCTACACCTTC	CASSQVATRGGYTF
TRBV27	TRBD1	TRBJ1-6	13	NA	TGTGCCAGCAACGGACAGGGGGCTTCACCCCTCCACTTT	CASNGQGASPLHF
TRBV7-2	NA	TRBJ2-2	13	NA	TGTGCCAGCAGCCCCCAGGACACCGGGGAGCTGTTTTTT	CASSPQDTGELFF
TRBV7-2	TRBD1	TRBJ1-4	15	NA	TGTGCCAGCAGCTCAGGACAGGGGGAATGGGAAAAACTGTTTTTT	CASSSGQGEWEKLFF